This T cell receptor (beta chain) was sequenced during a study of shared clonotypes between healthy human individuals. This CDR3 spans 17 amino acids. Unmatched junction bases numbered 8, after V lost 0 bases and J lost 1 base. Germline CDR1 is SGHRS and CDR2 is YFSETQ. A remark on this clone: Its antigen is still unknown.

Study outcomes and limitations: The study found about 5% of naive CD4 clonotypes shared across a handful of donors. Tissue TCR repertoires likely differ from these blood-only repertoires.

Sequencing used immunoSEQ multiplex PCR; TCRdb keeps in-frame clones, though not all of them. The profile shows roughly 2.2 million clones, 90% to 95% of them singletons. The chain combines TRBV5-1 with TRBJ1-1; TRBD1 agrees at 8 bases. Sequenced material: naive CD4+ T cells from PBMCs. The sample's subset: CD45RA+ positively selected. The sequence was collected from a young man in good health. Some clones in this sample may be carry-over from other donors' samples. CDR3 sequence reads: CASSLGGLDRANTEAFF. The CDR3 nucleotides are TGCGCCAGCAGCTTGGGAGGACTGGACAGGGCGAACACTGAAGCTTTCTTT.